This T cell receptor (beta chain) was documented in a study of cytomegalovirus exposure and HLA in healthy donors. About the research overall: The approximately 700 first-cohort repertoires shared a platform with the 130 or so validation repertoires, as reported in a later analysis.

Assay used: immunoSEQ multiplex PCR; TCRdb lists only in-frame clones, some missing. The sample consists of roughly 63,000 clones, about 89% of them appearing once. Sequencing was performed on PBMCs. The sequence was obtained from a woman aged 18-29 years in good health and CMV-seronegative.

This CDR3 is CASSTVWTGGYTF. CDR3 in DNA: TGTGCCAGCAGTACGGTCTGGACAGGGGGCTACACCTTC. The J gene is TRBJ1-2, the V gene TRBV6-5; the match to TRBD1 covers 8 bases. The CDR3 consists of 13 residues. Germline V lookup: CDR1 MNHEY, CDR2 SVGAGI. V lost 5 bases to trimming and J lost 8 bases; unmatched junction nucleotides: 7.